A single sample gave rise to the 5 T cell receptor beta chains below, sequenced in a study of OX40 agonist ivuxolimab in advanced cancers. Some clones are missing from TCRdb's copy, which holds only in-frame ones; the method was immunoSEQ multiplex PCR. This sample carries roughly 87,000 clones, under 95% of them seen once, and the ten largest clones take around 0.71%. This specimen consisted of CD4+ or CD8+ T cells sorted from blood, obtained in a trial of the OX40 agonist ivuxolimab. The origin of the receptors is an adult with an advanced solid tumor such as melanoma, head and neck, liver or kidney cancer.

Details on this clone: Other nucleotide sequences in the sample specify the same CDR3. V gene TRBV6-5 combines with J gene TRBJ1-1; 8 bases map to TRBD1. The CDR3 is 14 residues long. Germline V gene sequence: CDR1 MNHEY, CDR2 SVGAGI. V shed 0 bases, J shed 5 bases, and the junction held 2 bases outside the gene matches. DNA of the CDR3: TGTGCCAGCAGTTACTCCAGGGGGCGGACTGAAGCTTTCTTT. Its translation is CASSYSRGRTEAFF.

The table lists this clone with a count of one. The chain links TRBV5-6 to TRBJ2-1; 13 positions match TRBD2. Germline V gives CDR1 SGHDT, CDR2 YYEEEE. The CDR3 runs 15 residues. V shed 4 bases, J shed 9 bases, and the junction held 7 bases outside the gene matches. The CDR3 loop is CASSLTGTSGTEQFF. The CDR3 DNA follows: TGTGCCAGCAGCCTCACCGGGACTAGCGGGACTGAGCAGTTCTTC.

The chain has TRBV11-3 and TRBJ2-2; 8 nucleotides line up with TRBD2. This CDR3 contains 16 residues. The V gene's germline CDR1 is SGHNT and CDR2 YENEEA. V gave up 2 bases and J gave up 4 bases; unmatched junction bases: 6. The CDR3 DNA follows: TGTGCCAGCAGCTTAAGCAGCGGGAGTCTCACCGGGGAGCTGTTTTTT. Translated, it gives CASSLSSGSLTGELFF.

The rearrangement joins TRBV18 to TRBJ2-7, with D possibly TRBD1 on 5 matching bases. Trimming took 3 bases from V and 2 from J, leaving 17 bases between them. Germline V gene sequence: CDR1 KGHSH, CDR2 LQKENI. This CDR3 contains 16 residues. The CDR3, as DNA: TGTGCCAGCTCACCCACTCGCGGACACGGGCCCTACGAGCAGTACTTC. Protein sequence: CASSPTRGHGPYEQYF.

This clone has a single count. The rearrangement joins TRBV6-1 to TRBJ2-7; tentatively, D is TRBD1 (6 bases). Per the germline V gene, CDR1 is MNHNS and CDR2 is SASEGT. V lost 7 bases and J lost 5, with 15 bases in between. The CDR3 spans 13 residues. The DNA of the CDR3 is TGTGCCAGCAACAACAGGGTATCCCACGAGCAGTACTTC. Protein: CASNNRVSHEQYF.